Presented here are 24 T cell receptor beta chains from one specimen sequenced in a study of beta chain features in type 1 diabetes. These receptors have no known antigen. Study-level points and caveats: Within each of all four CD4+ subsets, Type 1 diabetes patients had TCRB CDR3s that were moderately but significantly shorter.

As every portion of the isolated RNA was reverse transcribed, the sequencing read expressed TCRB transcripts. TCRdb keeps only in-frame clones here, not all; method: immunoSEQ multiplex PCR. The table has under 350,000 clones, about 13% seen once. Sequenced input: naive CD4+ T cells from blood. Source of these receptors: a man aged 25-45 years with type 1 diabetes.

This chain links TRBV4-3 with TRBJ2-5; a weak D match, TRBD1 (6 bases). Germline CDR1 and CDR2: LGHNA and YSLEER. The CDR3 is 16 amino acids. Trimming removed 2 bases at V and 2 bases at J, with 15 bases between. In DNA form, the CDR3 reads TGCGCCAGCAGCCAAAACGGGCAGGGGATTCAAGAGACCCAGTACTTC. Protein product: CASSQNGQGIQETQYF.

This clone has just a few counts. The V gene is TRBV30, the J gene TRBJ1-4, with D unresolved. The CDR3 runs to 13 residues. The germline V and J ends were trimmed by 4 bases and 5 bases, with 11 bases remaining between them. Germline loops: CDR1 GTSNPN, CDR2 SVGIG (reference sequence). In nucleotides, the CDR3 is TGTGCCTGGACAGGCCAAGTAAATGAAAAACTGTTTTTT. Protein product: CAWTGQVNEKLFF.

The chain links TRBV18 to TRBJ2-1; D unresolved. The V gene's germline CDR1 is KGHSH and CDR2 LQKENI. The CDR3 is 15 amino acids. V was shortened by 3 bases and J by 5 bases, with 14 bases between the two germline ends. The DNA for the CDR3 is TGTGCCAGCTCACCTTTGCTGGAACAGAACAATGAGCAGTTCTTC. Translated: CASSPLLEQNNEQFF.

This clone has more than one count but fewer than ten. This chain uses TRBV19 with TRBJ2-3; TRBD2 agrees at 9 bases. The germline V gene encodes CDR1 LNHDA and CDR2 SQIVND (reference sequence). The CDR3 covers 16 residues. V gave up 1 base and J gave up 9 bases; unmatched junction bases: 11. The CDR3 sequence: CASSIAYAGGIETQYF. In DNA, the CDR3 is TGTGCCAGTAGTATAGCATACGCGGGAGGGATCGAAACGCAGTATTTT.

The chain combines TRBV19 with TRBJ2-1, with a tentative D call TRBD2 (5 bases). V lost 6 bases and J 1 base, leaving 13 bases between the germline ends. Germline V CDR1 and CDR2: LNHDA, SQIVND (reference sequence). The CDR3 sequence is 15 residues long. The CDR3, as DNA: TGTGCCAGTAGACGGGGAACGGGGTCCTACAATGAGCAGTTCTTC. It codes for CASRRGTGSYNEQFF.

Remarks on this clone: The same CDR3 can be traced to other DNA sequences in this sample. This rearrangement joins TRBV7-2 to TRBJ2-3, with TRBD2 matching over 10 bases. Germline V gives CDR1 SGHTA, CDR2 FQGNSA. Trimming removed 6 bases from V and 5 bases from J; junction bases left unmatched: 5. CDR3 length: 14 amino acids. CDR3 nucleotides: TGTGCCAGCAGTCGGACTAGCGGTGGAGATACGCAGTATTTT. Translation: CASSRTSGGDTQYF.

The V call is TRBV29-1, the J call TRBJ2-7; TRBD1 aligns across 7 bases. Unmatched junction bases numbered 13, after V lost 5 bases and J lost 3 bases. The CDR3 loop spans 15 amino acids. In germline, CDR1 is SQVTM, CDR2 ANQGSEA. The CDR3 region is CSVRARRDSNYEQYF. The CDR3 region has the DNA TGCAGCGTTCGCGCCCGCCGGGACAGCAACTACGAGCAGTACTTC.

This clone was found a few times. This chain uses TRBV4-3 with TRBJ2-1; TRBD1 is a possible D gene (5 bases). Germline values: CDR1 LGHNA, CDR2 YSLEER. The ends were cut back, 0 bases at V and 8 bases at J, with 14 bases in the middle. CDR3 size: 15 residues. In DNA form, the CDR3 reads TGCGCCAGCAGCCAAGAAGCCAGGGAATCCTATGAGCAGTTCTTC. Protein sequence: CASSQEARESYEQFF.

In its sample, this clone was seen a few times. This chain joins TRBV20-1 and TRBJ1-1; no firm D call. In germline, CDR1 is DFQATT, CDR2 SNEGSKA (reference sequence). The CDR3 has 11 amino acids. V lost 5 bases and J 2 bases, leaving 6 bases between the germline ends. CDR3 loop: CSARSNTEAFF. DNA for the CDR3: TGCAGTGCTCGAAGCAACACTGAAGCTTTCTTT.

The chain combines TRBV5-4 with TRBJ1-1, with D perhaps matching TRBD1 (6 bases). Trimming removed 0 bases at V and 0 bases at J, with 9 bases between. CDR1 is SGHNT, CDR2 YYREEE, per germline (reference sequence). The CDR3 length is 15 residues. DNA for the CDR3: TGTGCCAGCAGCTTGGGAGGGGACATGAACACTGAAGCTTTCTTT. As protein: CASSLGGDMNTEAFF.

The CDR3 DNA is TGTGCCAGCAGAGGGACAGTTAGCAATCAGCCCCAGCATTTT. Protein sequence: CASRGTVSNQPQHF. The genes are TRBV6-6 and TRBJ1-5; 7 positions match TRBD1. Germline CDR1 and CDR2: MNHNY and SVGAGI (reference sequence). V lost 6 bases and J lost 0; bases outside the gene matches: 2. CDR3 length: 14 amino acids.

This clone has only a few counts. The chain combines TRBV7-3 with TRBJ1-2, with D uncertain. Trimming removed 5 bases from V and 8 bases from J, with 12 bases in between. The germline gives CDR1 SGHTA, CDR2 FQGTGA. The CDR3 contains 12 residues. CDR3 region: CASSPPGEGYTF. CDR3 DNA sequence: TGTGCCAGCAGCCCGCCGGGTGAAGGCTACACCTTC.

J is TRBJ2-7 and V is TRBV6-5; 9 nucleotides line up with TRBD2. V dropped 0 bases and J dropped 3; count of bases not matched to a gene: 6. The CDR3 has 16 residues. Germline CDR1 reads MNHEY; CDR2 reads SVGAGI. CDR3: CASSYSRLAESYEQYF. In nucleotides, the CDR3 is TGTGCCAGCAGTTACTCGCGACTAGCGGAGAGCTACGAGCAGTACTTC.

CDR3 residues: CASSLRQGGRQETQYF. The DNA of the CDR3 is TGTGCCAGCAGTTTAAGGCAAGGGGGCCGCCAAGAGACCCAGTACTTC. This chain joins TRBV28 and TRBJ2-5; 7 bases line up with TRBD1. The V segment lost 2 bases and the J segment 1 base; nucleotides outside the gene matches: 7. The germline CDR1 and CDR2 sequences are MDHEN and SYDVKM. This CDR3 comprises 16 residues.

This clone was counted a few times. V and J are TRBV4-1 and TRBJ1-5; possible D gene TRBD1, 6 bases. The CDR3 runs to 19 residues. Looked up from germline, CDR1 is MGHRA and CDR2 is YSYEKL. V was trimmed by 3 bases and J by 3 bases, leaving 24 bases between them. The CDR3 here is CASSQTPGVYHTDNQPQHF. The CDR3 nucleotides read TGCGCCAGCAGCCAGACCCCAGGGGTCTACCACACCGACAATCAGCCCCAGCATTTT.

The chain combines TRBV11-2 with TRBJ1-5, with D uncertain. Germline V gene lookup returns CDR1 SGHAT and CDR2 FQNNGV. The ends were cut back, 0 bases at V and 5 bases at J, with 5 bases in the middle. This CDR3 has 13 residues. CDR3 region: CASSLDIDQPQHF. The CDR3 DNA reads as TGTGCCAGCAGCTTAGATATAGATCAGCCCCAGCATTTT.

This clone was seen only a few times. The rearrangement joins TRBV6-4 to TRBJ1-1, with TRBD1 matching 7 bases. Germline CDR1 MRHNA, CDR2 SNTAGT. V shed 3 bases, J shed 3 bases, and the junction held 1 base outside the gene matches. The CDR3 has 13 residues. The CDR3: CASSEDRDTEAFF. CDR3 DNA sequence: TGTGCCAGCAGTGAAGACAGGGACACTGAAGCTTTCTTT.

This chain joins TRBV5-1 and TRBJ1-4; D not resolved. Germline V CDR1 and CDR2: SGHRS, YFSETQ. The CDR3 spans 16 residues. V dropped 1 base and J dropped 0 bases, with 10 bases sitting between them. The CDR3 reads CASSLYATSTNEKLFF. DNA of the CDR3: TGCGCCAGCAGCTTGTATGCAACATCAACTAATGAAAAACTGTTTTTT. Combining the CDR3 with reference TRBV5-1 and TRBJ1-4 gives the whole variable domain KAGVTQTPRYLIKTRGQQVTLSCSPISGHRSVSWYQQTPGQGLQFLFEYFSETQRNKGNFPGRFSGRQFSNSRSEMNVSTLELGDSALYLCASSLYATSTNEKLFFGSGTQLSVL.

This clone was recorded a few times. J is TRBJ1-2 and V is TRBV5-4, with TRBD1 matching over 10 bases. CDR1 and CDR2 from the germline V gene are SGHNT and YYREEE (reference sequence). The V and J ends lost 4 bases and 1 base, in that order; junction bases with no gene match: 4. CDR3 length: 15 residues. CDR3 nucleotides: TGTGCCAGCAGCGCCGGACAGGGGGGTAACTATGGCTACACCTTC. It specifies CASSAGQGGNYGYTF. Complete variable domain (other parts from reference TRBV5-4 and TRBJ1-2): ETGVTQSPTHLIKTRGQQVTLRCSSQSGHNTVSWYQQALGQGPQFIFQYYREEENGRGNFPPRFSGLQFPNYSSELNVNALELDDSALYLCASSAGQGGNYGYTFGSGTRLTVV.

This sequence joins TRBV7-2 and TRBJ2-5; TRBD1 matches at 8 bases. The CDR3 spans 16 residues. Germline V gene data show CDR1 as SGHTA and CDR2 as FQGNSA. Trimming removed 3 bases from V and 7 bases from J; junction bases left unmatched: 13. CDR3 loop: CASSFLTGVTKGTQYF. Here the CDR3 DNA reads TGTGCCAGCAGCTTTTTGACAGGGGTGACCAAGGGGACCCAGTACTTC.

The rearrangement links TRBV7-2 to TRBJ1-2; D possibly corresponds to TRBD1 (6 bases). CDR1 and CDR2 from the germline V gene are SGHTA and FQGNSA. Trimming left V 1 base short and J 7 bases short, with 7 bases between. CDR3 size: 12 residues. The CDR3 DNA is TGTGCCAGCAGCTTAGGAGGGGGTGGCTACACCTTC. It encodes CASSLGGGGYTF.

This clone occurred a few times. V gene TRBV5-4 combines with J gene TRBJ2-5; 13 bases are a match to TRBD2. Germline V CDR1 and CDR2: SGHNT, YYREEE (reference sequence). V was pared by 4 bases and J by 2 bases, with 5 bases of the junction left unmatched. CDR3 size: 16 residues. CDR3 loop: CASSRGTSGTQETQYF. The CDR3 DNA follows: TGTGCCAGCAGCCGCGGGACTAGCGGGACACAAGAGACCCAGTACTTC. The full variable domain, its missing parts supplied by reference TRBV5-4 and TRBJ2-5, is ETGVTQSPTHLIKTRGQQVTLRCSSQSGHNTVSWYQQALGQGPQFIFQYYREEENGRGNFPPRFSGLQFPNYSSELNVNALELDDSALYLCASSRGTSGTQETQYFGPGTRLLVL.

This clone was seen a few times. The rearrangement links TRBV29-1 to TRBJ2-3; the D gene is possibly TRBD1 (5 bases). Trimming took 3 bases from V and 3 from J, leaving 7 bases between them. Germline V gives CDR1 SQVTM, CDR2 ANQGSEA. This CDR3 spans 12 amino acids. Here the CDR3 reads CSVDKGTDTQYF. Written as DNA, the CDR3 is TGCAGCGTTGACAAGGGGACAGATACGCAGTATTTT.

This clone has just a few counts. This sequence joins TRBV6-5 and TRBJ2-2, with 7 bases aligning to TRBD2. The CDR3 has 15 residues. CDR1 and CDR2 from the germline V gene are MNHEY and SVGAGI. The trim removed 4 bases at V and 7 bases at J, leaving 9 bases unmatched. CDR3 loop: CASSSTRTSDGELFF. CDR3 DNA: TGTGCCAGCAGTTCCACTCGAACTAGCGACGGGGAGCTGTTTTTT.